One and the same sample provided the 19 T cell receptor beta chains below, sequenced in a study of cytomegalovirus exposure and HLA in healthy donors. PCR employed 60 Vbeta and 13 Jbeta primers. Using immunoSEQ multiplex PCR, the repertoire was profiled, and TCRdb retains in-frame clones only, with some absent. The data show approximately 160,000 clones, 70% to 80% seen once. Sequencing was done on a sample of PBMCs. The receptor set was obtained from a female donor in good health and CMV-seronegative.

The chain recombines TRBV5-8 with TRBJ2-1; 8 bases are shared with TRBD2. The CDR3 has 15 amino acids. Germline CDR1 reads SGHTS; CDR2 reads YDEGEE. V dropped 4 bases and J dropped 6; count of bases not matched to a gene: 9. CDR3 sequence reads: CASSVAGLALNEQFF. The CDR3 DNA reads TGTGCCAGCAGCGTAGCTGGACTAGCACTCAATGAGCAGTTCTTC. Supplemented by reference TRBV5-8 and TRBJ2-1, the full variable domain reads EAGVTQSPTHLIKTRGQQATLRCSPISGHTSVYWYQQALGLGLQFLLWYDEGEERNRGNFPPRFSGRQFPNYSSELNVNALELEDSALYLCASSVAGLALNEQFFGPGTRLTVL.

The V gene is TRBV4-3, the J gene TRBJ2-7, with D hard to call. CDR1 and CDR2 (germline): LGHNA, YSLEER. This CDR3 spans 13 amino acids. V lost 0 bases to trimming and J lost 5 bases, with 8 bases between them. The CDR3 nucleotides read TGCGCCAGCAGCCAAGATTTCGGAGACGAGCAGTACTTC. Encoded protein: CASSQDFGDEQYF.

The gene calls are TRBV5-6 and TRBJ2-7; D is unclear. The CDR3 is 13 residues long. Germline V gene lookup returns CDR1 SGHDT and CDR2 YYEEEE. Trimming removed 2 bases from V and 2 bases from J, with 8 bases in between. CDR3 nucleotide sequence: TGTGCCAGCAGCTTAAACTTCGCCTACGAGCAGTACTTC. It yields the protein CASSLNFAYEQYF.

This chain links TRBV7-5 with TRBJ1-4; the table assigns TRBD1, which was not confirmed against the DNA. TRBV7-5 is labeled a pseudogene. The CDR3 totals 16 residues. CDR3 protein: CARSLIHRRSGAKLFF. In nucleotides, the CDR3 is TGTGCCAGAAGCTTAATCCATCGGCGTTCAGGGGCAAAACTGTTTTTT.

The chain carries TRBV2 and TRBJ2-3, with TRBD2 matching 11 bases. In germline, CDR1 is SNHLY, CDR2 FYNNEI. V was clipped by 3 bases and J by 0 bases; unmatched bases: 5. The CDR3 is 17 residues long. The chain's CDR3 is CASSDRLAGPSTDTQYF. CDR3 nucleotides: TGTGCCAGCAGTGACCGACTAGCGGGGCCTAGCACAGATACGCAGTATTTT.

This chain's CDR3 is CASSLTTTSTDTQYF. The CDR3 DNA is TGTGCCAGCTCACTAACTACAACTAGCACAGATACGCAGTATTTT. The chain couples TRBV18 to TRBJ2-3, with D uncertain. CDR3 length: 15 amino acids. Between the trimmed V and J ends, which lost 4 bases and 0 bases, there was a span of 11 bases. CDR1 is KGHSH, CDR2 LQKENI, per germline.

This sequence joins TRBV27 and TRBJ2-7, with 7 bases identical to TRBD1. Germline-derived CDR1 and CDR2 are MNHEY and SMNVEV (reference sequence). This CDR3 comprises 16 residues. The ends lost 7 bases at V and 3 bases at J; junction bases unmatched: 15. The DNA of the CDR3 is TGTGCCAGCACCACCAGTTCCGGGACAGTATTCTACGAGCAGTACTTC. Protein product: CASTTSSGTVFYEQYF.

The chain has TRBV2 and TRBJ2-7; 8 bases map to TRBD2. This CDR3 spans 14 amino acids. The ends lost 6 bases at V and 6 bases at J; junction bases unmatched: 10. Looked up from germline, CDR1 is SNHLY and CDR2 is FYNNEI. In DNA, the CDR3 is TGTGCCAGCAGCGGCGGACTAGCTTCGTCCGAGCAGTACTTC. Amino acids: CASSGGLASSEQYF.

V is TRBV7-3 and J is TRBJ2-3, with a tentative D call TRBD2 (7 bases). The V and J ends lost 1 base and 0 bases respectively, with 32 bases between them. CDR1 and CDR2 from the germline V gene are SGHTA and FQGTGA. The CDR3 contains 23 residues. The CDR3 nucleotides are TGTGCCAGCAGCTTAAGTGCCCAGGGGCCTAGCGGATCTCGTCTACCTAGCACAGATACGCAGTATTTT. The encoded protein is CASSLSAQGPSGSRLPSTDTQYF.

The chain links TRBV29-1 to TRBJ1-2; possible D gene TRBD1, 5 bases. This CDR3 has 15 residues. Trimming cost V 2 bases and J 4 bases, with 17 bases left between them. Germline V gene sequence: CDR1 SQVTM, CDR2 ANQGSEA. DNA for the CDR3: TGCAGCGTTGAACAGTCAGGGATAGGGTCCTATGGCTACACCTTC. This encodes CSVEQSGIGSYGYTF.

The chain recombines TRBV5-1 with TRBJ1-5; D unclear. Germline loops: CDR1 SGHRS, CDR2 YFSETQ. The V and J ends lost 0 bases and 7 bases respectively, with 14 bases between them. The CDR3 contains 15 residues. The CDR3 here is CASSLVAGPGQPQHF. CDR3 nucleotides: TGCGCCAGCAGCTTGGTGGCAGGCCCGGGGCAGCCCCAGCATTTT.

This clone was counted between two and nine times. This chain connects TRBV29-1 to TRBJ2-4, with 7 positions matching TRBD2. From germline, CDR1 is SQVTM and CDR2 ANQGSEA. After removal of 4 bases from V and 0 bases from J, the junction contained 9 bases not matched to a gene. This CDR3 has 16 residues. DNA for the CDR3: TGCAGCGTTGCGGGCTGGGGGGGAGTAGCCAAAAACATTCAGTACTTC. It encodes CSVAGWGGVAKNIQYF.

This clone was detected only once. V usage is TRBV7-9 and J usage is TRBJ1-1; D is possibly TRBD1 (5 bases). The CDR3 contains 13 residues. V was trimmed by 2 bases and J by 5 bases, leaving 9 bases between them. Per the germline V gene, CDR1 is SEHNR and CDR2 is FQNEAQ (reference sequence). The CDR3 DNA follows: TGTGCCAGCAGCTTAACGGGGGGAACTGAAGCTTTCTTT. Protein: CASSLTGGTEAFF.

The J gene is TRBJ2-5, the V gene TRBV4-2; TRBD2 aligns across 10 bases. The germline CDR1 and CDR2 sequences are LGHNA and YNFKEQ. With 4 bases clipped from V and 1 base from J, the junction kept 9 bases outside the gene matches. The CDR3 runs 17 residues. CDR3 sequence: CASSPVGSGGAQETQYF. As DNA, the CDR3 is TGTGCCAGCAGCCCCGTTGGGAGCGGGGGGGCCCAAGAGACCCAGTACTTC.

The chain joins TRBV5-5 to TRBJ1-5; D call uncertain. Trimming left V 4 bases short and J 0 bases short, with 14 bases between. This CDR3 has 16 residues. CDR1 is SGHKS and CDR2 is YYEKEE in the germline V gene (reference sequence). In DNA form, the CDR3 reads TGTGCCAGCAGCGTATCAGGCGTCTATAGCAATCAGCCCCAGCATTTT. The encoded protein is CASSVSGVYSNQPQHF.

The chain combines TRBV5-1 with TRBJ1-2, with 7 positions matching TRBD1. J lost 2 bases, V lost 1 base, and 14 bases had no gene match. Germline CDR1 SGHRS, CDR2 YFSETQ. This CDR3 has 18 amino acids. The CDR3 DNA is TGCGCCAGCAGCTTGTGGTCCCCCGGGACAGAAAAGAACTATGGCTACACCTTC. This translates into CASSLWSPGTEKNYGYTF.

The chain has TRBV27 and TRBJ2-5, with TRBD1 matching over 9 bases. CDR3 length equals 16 residues. V was clipped by 6 bases and J by 11 bases; unmatched bases: 19. Looked up from germline, CDR1 is MNHEY and CDR2 is SMNVEV (reference sequence). Here the CDR3 DNA reads TGTGCCAGCAGCATTTCCTCCGGGACAGGGCCCCGAAAGCAGTACTTC. Translation: CASSISSGTGPRKQYF.

The chain recombines TRBV7-9 with TRBJ1-2; D is unclear. The CDR3 is made up of 11 amino acids. V lost 4 bases and J 5 bases, leaving 5 bases between the germline ends. The germline gives CDR1 SEHNR, CDR2 FQNEAQ (reference sequence). The CDR3, as DNA: TGTGCCAGCAGCTCCGGGTATGGCTACACCTTC. It encodes CASSSGYGYTF. The complete variable domain, with remaining parts taken from reference TRBV7-9 and TRBJ1-2, reads DTGVSQNPRHKITKRGQNVTFRCDPISEHNRLYWYRQTLGQGPEFLTYFQNEAQLEKSRLLSDRFSAERPKGSFSTLEIQRTEQGDSAMYLCASSSGYGYTFGSGTRLTVV.

This clone showed up just once. The V and J genes are TRBV7-2 and TRBJ2-7; D not resolved. Germline CDR1 is SGHTA and CDR2 is FQGNSA. There are 14 residues in the CDR3. Trimming cost V 1 base and J 2 bases, with 9 bases left between them. The CDR3 is CASSLGRHTYEQYF. The CDR3 DNA reads as TGTGCCAGCAGCTTAGGCAGGCATACCTACGAGCAGTACTTC. Together with reference TRBV7-2 and TRBJ2-7, the CDR3 gives the full variable domain: GAGVSQSPSNKVTEKGKDVELRCDPISGHTALYWYRQSLGQGLEFLIYFQGNSAPDKSGLPSDRFSAERTGGSVSTLTIQRTQQEDSAVYLCASSLGRHTYEQYFGPGTRLTVT.